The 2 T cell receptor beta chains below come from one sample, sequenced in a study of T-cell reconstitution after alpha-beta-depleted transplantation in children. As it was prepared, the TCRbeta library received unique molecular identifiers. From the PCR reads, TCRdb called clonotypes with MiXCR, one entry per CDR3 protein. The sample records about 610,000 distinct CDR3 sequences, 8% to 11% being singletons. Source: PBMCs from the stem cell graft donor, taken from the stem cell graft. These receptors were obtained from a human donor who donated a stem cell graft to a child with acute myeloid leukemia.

DNA for the CDR3: TGTGCCAGCAGTTTAGGGACGGTTCCCGGGGAGCTGTTTTTT. Translating it yields CASSLGTVPGELFF. The rearrangement joins TRBV27 to TRBJ2-2; D assignment may be TRBD1 or TRBD2 (5 bases each). Germline loops: CDR1 MNHEY, CDR2 SMNVEV (reference sequence). V was trimmed by 2 bases and J by 6 bases, leaving 10 bases between them. This CDR3 comprises 14 residues.

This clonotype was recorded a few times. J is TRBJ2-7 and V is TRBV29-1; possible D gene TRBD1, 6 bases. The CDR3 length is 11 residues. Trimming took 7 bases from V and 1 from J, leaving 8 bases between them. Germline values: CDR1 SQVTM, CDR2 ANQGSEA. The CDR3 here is CSGGQSYEQYF. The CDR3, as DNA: TGCAGCGGAGGACAGTCCTACGAGCAGTACTTC.